The 27 T cell receptor beta chains presented below share a single source sample, sequenced in a study of molecular identifiers for immune sequencing clone quantification. A single record per CDR3 protein comes from TCRdb applying MiXCR to the PCR reads. The repertoire includes about 98,000 distinct CDR3 sequences, around 30% of them detected once, and roughly 10% sits in the top ten. Sequenced sample: naive CD8+ T cells from blood, with Jurkat cell RNA spiked in. As for subset: FACS-sorted CD8+CD4-CCR7+CD45RA+ naive T cells. The receptors stem from a human donor in good health. Some libraries in this study had Jurkat cell RNA spiked in.

This CDR3 is CASRDTGDGKNIQYF. CDR3 in DNA: TGCGCCAGCAGGGACACAGGGGATGGCAAAAACATTCAGTACTTC. J is TRBJ2-4 and V is TRBV5-1, with 7 positions matching TRBD1. V gave up 5 bases and J gave up 3 bases; unmatched junction bases: 8. The CDR3 sequence is 15 residues long. Germline V gene lookup returns CDR1 SGHRS and CDR2 YFSETQ.

A remark on this clonotype: One end of the junction is discordant with germline, which a read error may explain. The rearrangement links TRBV5-5 to TRBJ1-1; the D gene is possibly TRBD1 (6 bases). The CDR3 length is 15 residues. Germline V gene lookup returns CDR1 SGHKS and CDR2 YYEKEE (reference sequence). The DNA for the CDR3 is TGTGCCAGCAGCTCGGAGGACAGCAGGATTTATGAAGCTGTCTTT. Translating gives CASSSEDSRIYEAVF.

Ten or more counts support this clonotype. The V and J genes are TRBV28 and TRBJ2-5; D is uncertain. Germline assignment: CDR1 MDHEN and CDR2 SYDVKM. There are 14 residues in the CDR3. Trimming left V 5 bases short and J 2 bases short, with 12 bases between. CDR3 amino acids: CASSLDVEQETQYF. For the CDR3, the DNA is TGTGCCAGCAGTCTCGACGTGGAACAAGAGACCCAGTACTTC.

This clonotype was counted a few times. CDR3 nucleotide sequence: TGCGCCAGCTCCCACCCCGGCGGCGATGAGCAGTACTTC. Amino acids: CASSHPGGDEQYF. The J gene is TRBJ2-7, the V gene TRBV10-1; D not certain. The germline gives CDR1 WNHNN, CDR2 SYGVQD (reference sequence). This CDR3 region has 13 residues. The V end was cut by 8 bases, the J end by 7 bases, with 18 bases between.

This clonotype was recorded many times. The chain couples TRBV28 to TRBJ1-2, with D maybe TRBD1 (6 bases). From germline, CDR1 is MDHEN and CDR2 SYDVKM. V was clipped by 6 bases and J by 10 bases, with 15 bases between them. The CDR3 totals 12 residues. Here the CDR3 DNA reads TGTGCCAGCAGGCCTATTTCAGGGGCCTACACCTTC. Translating gives CASRPISGAYTF.

This clonotype was seen many times. V gene TRBV2 combines with J gene TRBJ2-3; no reliable D call. Trimming pared 7 bases from V and 5 bases from J, leaving 4 bases between. Germline-derived CDR1 and CDR2 are SNHLY and FYNNEI. This CDR3 spans 10 amino acids. This CDR3 reads CASTGDTQYF. In DNA form, the CDR3 reads TGTGCCAGCACAGGAGATACGCAGTATTTT.

This clonotype was seen a few times. This chain links TRBV29-1 with TRBJ1-2; no clear D. The ends were cut back, 6 bases at V and 5 bases at J, with 19 bases in the middle. The CDR3 consists of 14 residues. Germline loops: CDR1 SQVTM, CDR2 ANQGSEA. The chain's CDR3 is CSVAFGSLKYGYTF. The CDR3 nucleotides are TGCAGCGTCGCATTTGGGAGCCTGAAATATGGCTACACCTTC.

This clonotype was counted between two and nine times. The chain uses TRBV28 and TRBJ1-6, with D maybe TRBD1 (5 bases). Trimming removed 4 bases from V and 6 bases from J, with 16 bases in between. Germline CDR1 reads MDHEN; CDR2 reads SYDVKM. The CDR3 spans 16 residues. CDR3 sequence (DNA): TGTGCCAGCAGTTCGGGGGGAATTATATCTAATTCACCCCTCCACTTT. It encodes CASSSGGIISNSPLHF.

J is TRBJ1-5 and V is TRBV6-2 or TRBV6-3; no clear D gene. Germline V lookup: CDR1 MNHEY, CDR2 SVGEGT. This CDR3 region has 15 residues. V lost 6 bases to trimming and J lost 4 bases, with 16 bases between them. CDR3 in amino acids: CASREDAGWNQPQHF. For the CDR3, the DNA is TGTGCCAGCAGGGAAGACGCGGGGTGGAATCAGCCCCAGCATTTT.

A note on this clonotype: Likely a read error: the CDR3 ends without its conserved phenylalanine or tryptophan. The DNA is omitted, as the CDR3 cannot be located on it reliably, and the CDR3 follows TCRdb's listing. This sequence joins TRBV6-5 and TRBJ1-4; the DNA was not used to check the table's D call, TRBD1. Germline V gene sequence: CDR1 MNHEY, CDR2 SVGAGI. The CDR3 comprises 14 residues, both ends counted. The CDR3 reads CASSVDRGQAKLLY.

The chain recombines TRBV20-1 with TRBJ1-1; 9 bases match TRBD1. The CDR3 loop spans 12 amino acids. The germline gives CDR1 DFQATT, CDR2 SNEGSKA (reference sequence). J gave up 5 bases and V 4 bases, and 2 bases lay outside the gene matches. The CDR3 nucleotides are TGCAGTGCTATGGGACAGGGAACTGAAGCTTTCTTT. Protein sequence: CSAMGQGTEAFF.

The chain uses TRBV7-9 and TRBJ2-5; 8 bases line up with TRBD1. Losses at the gene ends were 8 bases for V and 2 bases for J; bases not matched to a gene: 10. The CDR3 is 15 amino acids. CDR1 is SEHNR, CDR2 FQNEAQ, per germline (reference sequence). CDR3 sequence: CASGADRDLQETQYF. CDR3 DNA sequence: TGTGCCAGCGGCGCGGACAGGGACTTACAAGAGACCCAGTACTTC.

This chain links TRBV12-3 or TRBV12-4 with TRBJ2-1; 12 bases fit TRBD2. This CDR3 has 17 residues. The junction had 16 bases not matched to a gene; V was cut back by 8 bases and J by 8 bases. The CDR3, as DNA: TGTGCCAGCCGACGACTAGCGGGAGAAACATCCACCTATGAGCAGTTCTTC. Residues: CASRRLAGETSTYEQFF.

This clonotype was observed at least ten times. The rearrangement links TRBV5-4 to TRBJ2-7; D is ambiguous. V dropped 4 bases and J dropped 1 base, with 9 bases sitting between them. The germline V gene has CDR1 SGHNT and CDR2 YYREEE (reference sequence). This CDR3 contains 13 residues. The CDR3 is CASSPSFSYEQYF. In DNA form, the CDR3 reads TGTGCCAGCAGCCCAAGTTTTTCCTACGAGCAGTACTTC.

This clonotype has more than one count but fewer than ten. The rearrangement uses TRBV7-9 and TRBJ1-2, with D possibly matching TRBD1 (6 bases). The V and J ends lost 3 bases and 2 bases respectively, with 13 bases between them. The germline gives CDR1 SEHNR, CDR2 FQNEAQ (reference sequence). This CDR3 region has 15 residues. The CDR3 nucleotides read TGTGCCAGCAGCTTGTCAAATGGACAGAACTATGGCTACACCTTC. This encodes CASSLSNGQNYGYTF.

A few counts support this clonotype. The chain is built from TRBV28 and TRBJ2-3, with 8 bases lining up with TRBD1. The CDR3 totals 14 residues. The ends lost 6 bases at V and 2 bases at J; junction bases unmatched: 4. In germline, CDR1 is MDHEN, CDR2 SYDVKM. This chain's CDR3 is CASSQQGVTDTQYF. Here the CDR3 DNA reads TGTGCCAGCAGCCAACAGGGGGTCACAGATACGCAGTATTTT.

The chain employs TRBV5-1 and TRBJ2-7; D unresolved. CDR3 length equals 14 residues. With 4 bases removed from V and 0 bases from J, the gap between germline ends came to 11 bases. Germline CDR1 SGHRS, CDR2 YFSETQ. The CDR3: CASSVDGSSYEQYF. The CDR3 DNA sequence: TGCGCCAGCAGCGTGGACGGAAGCTCCTACGAGCAGTACTTC.

This chain joins TRBV20-1 and TRBJ2-3, with TRBD2 as a possible D gene (6 bases). The CDR3 is 17 residues long. Germline V lookup: CDR1 DFQATT, CDR2 SNEGSKA (reference sequence). The germline V and J ends were trimmed by 2 bases and 5 bases, with 23 bases remaining between them. The CDR3 sequence: CSARFVTSRIFLDTQYF. CDR3 nucleotide sequence: TGCAGTGCTAGATTCGTAACTAGCAGGATTTTTTTAGATACGCAGTATTTT.

This clonotype turned up a few times. The V gene is TRBV28, the J gene TRBJ2-7; D is unresolved. Trimming removed 3 bases from V and 0 bases from J, with 9 bases in between. The CDR3 consists of 14 residues. From germline, CDR1 is MDHEN and CDR2 SYDVKM. The CDR3 protein is CASSFFLSSYEQYF. As DNA, the CDR3 is TGTGCCAGCAGTTTCTTCCTTAGCTCCTACGAGCAGTACTTC.

This clonotype was seen ten or more times. The chain couples TRBV5-5 to TRBJ1-5; D is unresolved. The CDR3 contains 15 residues. Germline values: CDR1 SGHKS, CDR2 YYEKEE (reference sequence). Trimming stripped 0 bases from V and 5 bases from J, with 12 bases between. The CDR3 sequence is CASSLEGSGDQPQHF. The CDR3 DNA is TGTGCCAGCAGCTTGGAAGGGAGCGGGGATCAGCCCCAGCATTTT.

This clonotype was seen many times. The rearrangement joins TRBV20-1 to TRBJ1-5; the D is unclear. V lost 6 bases, J lost 1 base, and 13 bases lay in between. The CDR3 is made up of 14 amino acids. Germline-derived CDR1 and CDR2 are DFQATT and SNEGSKA (reference sequence). The CDR3 sequence: CSAIISGSNQPQHF. Here the CDR3 DNA reads TGCAGTGCCATCATTTCGGGGAGCAATCAGCCCCAGCATTTT.

Turning to this clonotype: This may come from a read error, since a much larger clone is one base off. The rearrangement joins TRBV7-6 to TRBJ1-4; D is ambiguous. The ends were cut back, 0 bases at V and 2 bases at J, with 7 bases in the middle. Germline assignment: CDR1 SGHVS and CDR2 FNYEAQ. This CDR3 has 15 amino acids. For the CDR3, the DNA is TGTGCCAGCAGCTTAGCGGACGTTACTAATGAAAAACTGTTTTTT. Protein product: CASSLADVTNEKLFF.

This clonotype was seen repeatedly, ten times or more. J is TRBJ1-5 and V is TRBV28; possibly TRBD1 for D (5 bases). Per germline, CDR1 MDHEN and CDR2 SYDVKM. Trimming removed 8 bases from V and 2 bases from J, with 7 bases in between. CDR3 length equals 12 residues. CDR3 DNA sequence: TGTGCCAGCCGGGGGGGCAATCAGCCCCAGCATTTT. Translating it yields CASRGGNQPQHF. The full variable domain, in which reference TRBV28 and TRBJ1-5 provide the parts outside the CDR3, is DVKVTQSSRYLVKRTGEKVFLECVQDMDHENMFWYRQDPGLGLRLIYFSYDVKMKEKGDIPEGYSVSREKKERFSLILESASTNQTSMYLCASRGGNQPQHFGDGTRLSIL.

The sample holds many counts of this clonotype. The chain recombines TRBV14 with TRBJ2-5, with 7 positions matching TRBD2. Germline V gene data show CDR1 as SGHDN and CDR2 as FVKESK. V trimming: 5 bases; J trimming: 3 bases; junction bases outside the gene matches: 9. This CDR3 has 15 amino acids. CDR3 in amino acids: CASSRFTSAEETQYF. The CDR3 coding sequence is TGTGCCAGCAGCAGATTTACTAGCGCCGAAGAGACCCAGTACTTC.

This clonotype was recorded at least ten times. This chain connects TRBV11-2 to TRBJ2-1, with 8 nucleotides matching TRBD2. The germline V gene encodes CDR1 SGHAT and CDR2 FQNNGV. V lost 4 bases, J lost 0 bases, and 11 bases stayed unmatched. CDR3 length: 18 residues. CDR3 DNA sequence: TGTGCCAGCAGCTCATTTGGGAAAAGCGGGAGCTCCTACAATGAGCAGTTCTTC. Encoded protein: CASSSFGKSGSSYNEQFF.

This clonotype showed up many times. This sequence joins TRBV27 and TRBJ2-3, with 10 nucleotides matching TRBD1. The V gene's germline CDR1 is MNHEY and CDR2 SMNVEV (reference sequence). The V gene end was trimmed by 6 bases and the J gene end by 4 bases; junction bases not matched to a gene: 4. The CDR3 is 14 residues long. DNA for the CDR3: TGTGCCAGCAGGGGACAGGGGTCGGCAGATACGCAGTATTTT. Its protein product is CASRGQGSADTQYF.

As regards this clonotype: A much larger clone lies one base from this, so it may be a read error. DNA of the CDR3: TGCGCCAGCAGCCACCCGGGAAGCTCCTCCGAGCAGTACTTC. It is translated as CASSHPGSSSEQYF. The gene calls are TRBV4-1 and TRBJ2-7; tentative D call: TRBD2 (5 bases). Germline V lookup: CDR1 MGHRA, CDR2 YSYEKL. The CDR3 totals 14 residues.